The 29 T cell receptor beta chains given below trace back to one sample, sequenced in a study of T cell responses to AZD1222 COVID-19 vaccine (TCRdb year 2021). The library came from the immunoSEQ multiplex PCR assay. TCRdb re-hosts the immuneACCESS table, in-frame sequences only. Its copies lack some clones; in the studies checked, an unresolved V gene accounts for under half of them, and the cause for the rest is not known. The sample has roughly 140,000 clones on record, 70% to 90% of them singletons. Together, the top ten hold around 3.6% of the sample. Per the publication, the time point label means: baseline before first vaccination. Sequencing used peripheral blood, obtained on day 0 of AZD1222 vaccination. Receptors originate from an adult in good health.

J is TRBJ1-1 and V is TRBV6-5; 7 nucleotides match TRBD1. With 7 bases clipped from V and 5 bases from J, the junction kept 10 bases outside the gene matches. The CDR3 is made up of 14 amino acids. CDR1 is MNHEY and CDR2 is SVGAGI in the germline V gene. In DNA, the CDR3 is TGTGCCAGCACATCTCAGGGGGGCTTGACTGAAGCTTTCTTT. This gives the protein CASTSQGGLTEAFF.

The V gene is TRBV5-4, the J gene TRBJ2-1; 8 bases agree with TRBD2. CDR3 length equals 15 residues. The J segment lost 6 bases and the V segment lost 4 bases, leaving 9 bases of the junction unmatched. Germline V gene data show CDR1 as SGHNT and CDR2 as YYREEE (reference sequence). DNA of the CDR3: TGTGCCAGCAGCCCGAGCGGGAGCGTTCTCAATGAGCAGTTCTTC. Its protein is CASSPSGSVLNEQFF.

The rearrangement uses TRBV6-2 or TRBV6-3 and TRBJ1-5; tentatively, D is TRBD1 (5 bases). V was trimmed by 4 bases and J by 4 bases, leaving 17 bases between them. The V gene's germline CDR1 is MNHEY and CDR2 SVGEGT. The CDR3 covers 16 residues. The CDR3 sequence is CASSSSGRALNQPQHF. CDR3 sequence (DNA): TGTGCCAGCAGTTCGAGTGGCAGGGCCCTTAATCAGCCCCAGCATTTT.

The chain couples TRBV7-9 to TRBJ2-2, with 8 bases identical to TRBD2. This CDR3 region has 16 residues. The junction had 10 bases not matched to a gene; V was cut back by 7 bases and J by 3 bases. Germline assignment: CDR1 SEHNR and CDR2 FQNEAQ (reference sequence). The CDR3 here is CASNRGSGSHTGELFF. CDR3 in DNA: TGTGCCAGCAACCGGGGGAGCGGGAGTCACACCGGGGAGCTGTTTTTT. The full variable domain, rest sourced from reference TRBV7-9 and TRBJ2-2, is DTGVSQNPRHKITKRGQNVTFRCDPISEHNRLYWYRQTLGQGPEFLTYFQNEAQLEKSRLLSDRFSAERPKGSFSTLEIQRTEQGDSAMYLCASNRGSGSHTGELFFGEGSRLTVL.

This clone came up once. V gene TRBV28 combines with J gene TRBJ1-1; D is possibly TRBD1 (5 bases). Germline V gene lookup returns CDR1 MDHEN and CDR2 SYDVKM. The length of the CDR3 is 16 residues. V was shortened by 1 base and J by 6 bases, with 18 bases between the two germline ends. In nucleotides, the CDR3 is TGTGCCAGCAGTTTATTAGGGACGGGACGAGGGGCTGAAGCTTTCTTT. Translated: CASSLLGTGRGAEAFF.

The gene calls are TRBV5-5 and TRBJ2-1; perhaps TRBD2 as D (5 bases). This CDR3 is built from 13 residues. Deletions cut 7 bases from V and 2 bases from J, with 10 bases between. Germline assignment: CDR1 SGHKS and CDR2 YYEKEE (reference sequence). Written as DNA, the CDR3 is TGTGCCAGCGAAAGCGGCCCCTACAATGAGCAGTTCTTC. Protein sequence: CASESGPYNEQFF.

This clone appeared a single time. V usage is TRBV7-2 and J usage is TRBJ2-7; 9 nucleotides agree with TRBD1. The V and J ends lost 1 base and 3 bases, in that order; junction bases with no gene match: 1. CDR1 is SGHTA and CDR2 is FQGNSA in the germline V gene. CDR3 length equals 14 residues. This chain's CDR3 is CASSLGTGVYEQYF. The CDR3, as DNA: TGTGCCAGCAGCTTAGGGACAGGGGTCTACGAGCAGTACTTC.

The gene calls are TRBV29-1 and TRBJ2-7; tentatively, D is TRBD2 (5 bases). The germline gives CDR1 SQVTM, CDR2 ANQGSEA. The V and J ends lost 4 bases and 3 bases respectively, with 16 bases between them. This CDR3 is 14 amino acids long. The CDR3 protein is CSVAPQGEGYEQYF. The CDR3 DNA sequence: TGCAGCGTTGCCCCCCAAGGCGAGGGCTACGAGCAGTACTTC.

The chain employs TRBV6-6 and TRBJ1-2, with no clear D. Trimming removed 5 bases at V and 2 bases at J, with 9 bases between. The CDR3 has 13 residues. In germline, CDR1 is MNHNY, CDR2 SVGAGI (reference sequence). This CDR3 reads CASSTTRNYGYTF. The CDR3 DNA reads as TGTGCCAGCAGTACAACAAGGAACTATGGCTACACCTTC.

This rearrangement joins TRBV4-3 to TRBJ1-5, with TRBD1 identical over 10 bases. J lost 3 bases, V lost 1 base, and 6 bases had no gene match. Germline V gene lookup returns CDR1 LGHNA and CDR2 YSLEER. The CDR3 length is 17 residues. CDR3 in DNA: TGCGCCAGCAGCCAAGGGGCGGGGACAGGGGACAATCAGCCCCAGCATTTT. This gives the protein CASSQGAGTGDNQPQHF.

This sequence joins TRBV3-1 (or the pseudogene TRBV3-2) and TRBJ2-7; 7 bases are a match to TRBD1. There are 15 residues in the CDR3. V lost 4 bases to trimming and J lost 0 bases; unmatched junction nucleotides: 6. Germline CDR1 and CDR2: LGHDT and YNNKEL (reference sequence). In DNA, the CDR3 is TGTGCCAGCAGCCCTATGTGGGACAGCTCCTACGAGCAGTACTTC. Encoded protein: CASSPMWDSSYEQYF.

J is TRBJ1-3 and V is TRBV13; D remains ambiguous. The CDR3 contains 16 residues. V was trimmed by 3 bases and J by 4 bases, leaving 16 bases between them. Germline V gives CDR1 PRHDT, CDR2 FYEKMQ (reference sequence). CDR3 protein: CASSFVVRGSGNTIYF. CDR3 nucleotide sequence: TGTGCCAGCAGCTTCGTCGTCCGGGGTTCGGGAAACACCATATATTTT.

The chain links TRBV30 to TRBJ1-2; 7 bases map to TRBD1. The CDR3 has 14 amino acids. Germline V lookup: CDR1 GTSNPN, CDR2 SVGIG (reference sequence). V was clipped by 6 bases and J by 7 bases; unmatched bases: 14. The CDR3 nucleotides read TGTGCCTGCCCAATCAATCCAGGGGGGGCTGGCTACACCTTC. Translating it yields CACPINPGGAGYTF. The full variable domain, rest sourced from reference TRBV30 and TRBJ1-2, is SQTIHQWPATLVQPVGSPLSLECTVEGTSNPNLYWYRQAAGRGLQLLFYSVGIGQISSEVPQNLSASRPQDRQFILSSKKLLLSDSGFYLCACPINPGGAGYTFGSGTRLTVV.

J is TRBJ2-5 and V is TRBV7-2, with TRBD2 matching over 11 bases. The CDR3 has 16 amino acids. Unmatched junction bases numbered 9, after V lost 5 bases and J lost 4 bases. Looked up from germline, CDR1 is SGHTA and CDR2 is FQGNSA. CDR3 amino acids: CASSPQPLAGGETQYF. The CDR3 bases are TGTGCCAGCAGCCCCCAACCCCTAGCGGGAGGAGAGACCCAGTACTTC.

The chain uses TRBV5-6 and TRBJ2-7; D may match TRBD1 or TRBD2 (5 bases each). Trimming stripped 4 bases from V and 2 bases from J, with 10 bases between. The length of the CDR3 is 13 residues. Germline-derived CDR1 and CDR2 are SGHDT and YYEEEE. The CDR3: CASSPGAAYEQYF. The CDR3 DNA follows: TGTGCCAGCAGCCCCGGGGCAGCCTACGAGCAGTACTTC.

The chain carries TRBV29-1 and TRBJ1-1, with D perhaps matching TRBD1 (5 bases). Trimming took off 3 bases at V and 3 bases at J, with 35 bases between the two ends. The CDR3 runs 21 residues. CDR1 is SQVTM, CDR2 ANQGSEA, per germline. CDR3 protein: CSVEAGQPHLGVSLVDTEAFF. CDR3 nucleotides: TGCAGCGTTGAGGCAGGACAACCCCATTTAGGGGTTTCTTTAGTGGACACTGAAGCTTTCTTT.

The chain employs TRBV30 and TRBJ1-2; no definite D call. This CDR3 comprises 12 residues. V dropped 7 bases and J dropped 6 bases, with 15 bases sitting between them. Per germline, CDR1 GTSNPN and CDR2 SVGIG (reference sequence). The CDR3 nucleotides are TGTGCCTTAACCGGGAGCGAGCATGGCTACACCTTC. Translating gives CALTGSEHGYTF.

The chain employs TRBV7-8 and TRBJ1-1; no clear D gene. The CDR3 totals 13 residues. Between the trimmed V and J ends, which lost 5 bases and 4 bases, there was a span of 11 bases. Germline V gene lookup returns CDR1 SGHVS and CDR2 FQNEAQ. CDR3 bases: TGTGCCAGCAGCCCCTTGGTGGGCACTGAAGCTTTCTTT. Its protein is CASSPLVGTEAFF.

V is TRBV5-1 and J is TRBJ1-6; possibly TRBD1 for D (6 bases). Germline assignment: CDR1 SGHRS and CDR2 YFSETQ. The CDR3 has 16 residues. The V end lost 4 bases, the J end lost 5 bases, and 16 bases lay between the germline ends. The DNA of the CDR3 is TGCGCCAGCAGCCTTACAGGGAATGGGGATAATTCACCCCTCCACTTT. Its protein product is CASSLTGNGDNSPLHF.

The CDR3 sequence: CASSQRTGGSYEQYF. The CDR3 coding sequence is TGCGCCAGCAGCCAAAGGACAGGGGGCTCCTACGAGCAGTACTTC. This rearrangement joins TRBV4-1 to TRBJ2-7, with 10 positions matching TRBD1. The trim removed 2 bases at V and 0 bases at J, leaving 1 base unmatched. CDR1 is MGHRA, CDR2 YSYEKL, per germline. The CDR3 spans 15 residues.

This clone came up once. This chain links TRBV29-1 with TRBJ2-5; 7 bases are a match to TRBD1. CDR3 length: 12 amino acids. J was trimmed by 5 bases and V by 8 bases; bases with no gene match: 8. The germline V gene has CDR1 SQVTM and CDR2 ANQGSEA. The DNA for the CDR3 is TGCAGCCATGACAGGGCGGGCGAGACCCAGTACTTC. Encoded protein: CSHDRAGETQYF.

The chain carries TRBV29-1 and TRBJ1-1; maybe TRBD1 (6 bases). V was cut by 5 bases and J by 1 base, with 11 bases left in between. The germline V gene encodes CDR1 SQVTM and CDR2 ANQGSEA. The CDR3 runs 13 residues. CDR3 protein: CSVRTGQNTEAFF. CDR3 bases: TGCAGCGTTCGGACGGGACAGAACACTGAAGCTTTCTTT.

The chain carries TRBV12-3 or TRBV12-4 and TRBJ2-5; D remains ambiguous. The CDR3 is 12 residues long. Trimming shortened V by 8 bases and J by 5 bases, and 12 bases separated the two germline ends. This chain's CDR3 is CASASRLETQYF. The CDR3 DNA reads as TGTGCCAGCGCCTCTAGGCTCGAGACCCAGTACTTC.

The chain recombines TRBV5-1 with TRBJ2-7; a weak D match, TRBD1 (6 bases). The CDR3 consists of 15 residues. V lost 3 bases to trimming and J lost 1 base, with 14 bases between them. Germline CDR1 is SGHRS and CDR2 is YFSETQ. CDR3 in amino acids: CASSWGPMESYEQYF. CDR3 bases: TGCGCCAGCAGCTGGGGGCCTATGGAGTCCTACGAGCAGTACTTC.

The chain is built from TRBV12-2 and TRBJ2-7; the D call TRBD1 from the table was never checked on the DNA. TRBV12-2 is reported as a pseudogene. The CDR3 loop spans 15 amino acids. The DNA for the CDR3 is TGTGCAAGTCGCTTAGTCTGCAGGGTCCCCTACGAGCAGTACTTC. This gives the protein CASRLVCRVPYEQYF.

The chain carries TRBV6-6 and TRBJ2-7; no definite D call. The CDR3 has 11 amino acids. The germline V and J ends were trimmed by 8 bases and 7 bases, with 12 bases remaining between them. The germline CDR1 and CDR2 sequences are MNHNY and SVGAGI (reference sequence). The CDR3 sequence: CASAGTYEQYF. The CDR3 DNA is TGTGCCAGCGCAGGCACTTATGAGCAGTACTTC.

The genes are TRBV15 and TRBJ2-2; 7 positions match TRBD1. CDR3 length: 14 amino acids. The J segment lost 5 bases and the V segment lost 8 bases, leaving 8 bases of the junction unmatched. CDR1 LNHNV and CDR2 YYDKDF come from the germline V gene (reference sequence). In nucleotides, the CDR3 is TGTGCCACCGGATCAGGGGGAAATACCGGGGAGCTGTTTTTT. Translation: CATGSGGNTGELFF.

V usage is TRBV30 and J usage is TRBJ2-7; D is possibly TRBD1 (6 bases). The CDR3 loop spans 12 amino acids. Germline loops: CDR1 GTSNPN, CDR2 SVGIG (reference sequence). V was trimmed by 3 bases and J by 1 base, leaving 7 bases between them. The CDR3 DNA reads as TGTGCCTGGAGCGGACAGTCCTACGAGCAGTACTTC. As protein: CAWSGQSYEQYF.

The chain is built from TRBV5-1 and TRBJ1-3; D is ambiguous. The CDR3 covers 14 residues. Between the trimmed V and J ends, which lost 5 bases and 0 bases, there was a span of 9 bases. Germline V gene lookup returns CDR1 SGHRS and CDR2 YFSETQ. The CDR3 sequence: CASRFTNSGNTIYF. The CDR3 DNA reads TGCGCCAGCAGATTCACTAACTCTGGAAACACCATATATTTT.